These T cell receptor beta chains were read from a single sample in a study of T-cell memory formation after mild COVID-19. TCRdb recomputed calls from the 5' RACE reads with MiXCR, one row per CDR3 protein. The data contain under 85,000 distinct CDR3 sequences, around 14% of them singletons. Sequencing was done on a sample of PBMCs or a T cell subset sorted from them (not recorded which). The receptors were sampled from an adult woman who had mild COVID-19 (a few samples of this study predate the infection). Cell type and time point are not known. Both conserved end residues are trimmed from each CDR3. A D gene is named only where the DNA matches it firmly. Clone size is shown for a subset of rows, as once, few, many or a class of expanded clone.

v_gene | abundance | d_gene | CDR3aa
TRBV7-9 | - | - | ASSTPAGANEKLF
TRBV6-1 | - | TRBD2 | ASSEAVELAGVGDTQY
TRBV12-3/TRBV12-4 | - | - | ASGTEQF
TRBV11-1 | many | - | ASRSRLPDTQY
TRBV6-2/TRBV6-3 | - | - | ASRLGNQPQH
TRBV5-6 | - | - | ATGAGQIQETQY
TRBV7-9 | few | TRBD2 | ASSLDGGRPDTQY
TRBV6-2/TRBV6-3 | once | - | ASSSGRVIDNEQF
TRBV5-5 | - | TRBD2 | ASSVPGLVYEQY
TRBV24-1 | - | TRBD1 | ATSDLGQVDDYNEQF
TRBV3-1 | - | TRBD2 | ASSLSGASTDTQY
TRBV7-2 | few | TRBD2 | ASSSLAGGGETQY
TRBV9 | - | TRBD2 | ASSALGLVQDTQY
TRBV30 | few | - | AWSGGQFGGELF
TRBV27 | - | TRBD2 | ASSFSAGGPTGELF
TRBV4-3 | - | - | ASSQVVQGFTEAF
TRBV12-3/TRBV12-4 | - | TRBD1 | ASSLGQGNEAF
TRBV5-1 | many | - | ASSFRGDEQF
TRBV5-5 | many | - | ASNPAGYSTDTQY
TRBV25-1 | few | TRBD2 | ASSDPGGNSYEQY
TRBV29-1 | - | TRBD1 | SVVKSGGIYGYT
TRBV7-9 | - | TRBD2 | ASSAPPASGYQETQY
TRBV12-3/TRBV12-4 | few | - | ASSVHGGTDTQY
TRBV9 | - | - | ASSLRDGSNTGELF
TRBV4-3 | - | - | ASSQDRGGGPTDTQY
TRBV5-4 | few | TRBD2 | ASSLVEGGPSEQF
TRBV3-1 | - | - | ASSQEDRFTYEQY
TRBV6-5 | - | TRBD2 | AAAEIAGSTDTQY
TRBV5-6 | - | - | ASSLAEAF
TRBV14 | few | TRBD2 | ASSLGTNHEQY
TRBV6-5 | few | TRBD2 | ASSPTMTGGDIQY
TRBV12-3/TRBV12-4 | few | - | ASSLLGVTNTGELF
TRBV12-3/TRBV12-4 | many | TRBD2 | ASSHGTSGDNEQF
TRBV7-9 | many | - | ASSLGSYEQF
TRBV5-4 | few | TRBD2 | ASSQEGGRTNEQF
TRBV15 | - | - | ATSRSDGGANVLT
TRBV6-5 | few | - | ASSYGATDTEAF
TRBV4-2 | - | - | ASSEKGPSNEQF